A single sample gave rise to the 31 T cell receptor beta chains below, sequenced in a study of blood T cell repertoires in COVID-19. Measured with immunoSEQ multiplex PCR; TCRdb has only the in-frame clones, and not every one. The sample carries about 120,000 clones, about 88% recorded once. The source material was peripheral blood. The receptors come from a man aged 35 to 55 with acute or convalescent COVID-19.

The rearrangement joins TRBV12-5 to TRBJ1-2; D is ambiguous. The CDR3 extends over 16 amino acids. Germline V lookup: CDR1 LGHNT, CDR2 FRNRAP. The germline V and J ends were trimmed by 0 bases and 0 bases, with 11 bases remaining between them. CDR3 region: CASGLVAADSNYGYTF. The CDR3 DNA reads as TGTGCTAGTGGTTTGGTAGCGGCGGATTCTAACTATGGCTACACCTTC.

This sequence joins TRBV19 and TRBJ1-1; 11 nucleotides agree with TRBD1. CDR3 length: 18 amino acids. CDR1 LNHDA and CDR2 SQIVND come from the germline V gene (reference sequence). J was trimmed by 3 bases and V by 1 base; bases with no gene match: 10. The CDR3 nucleotides are TGTGCCAGTAGTATAGTCGTTGGGACAGGGGGGGTTGACACTGAAGCTTTCTTT. Protein: CASSIVVGTGGVDTEAFF.

This clone was seen just once. This CDR3 reads CASSEFIQGKNEQYF. CDR3 coding DNA: TGTGCCAGCAGTGAATTCATCCAGGGCAAGAACGAGCAGTACTTC. V and J are TRBV6-1 and TRBJ2-7; possible D gene TRBD1, 5 bases. The germline V gene encodes CDR1 MNHNS and CDR2 SASEGT. The V and J ends lost 2 bases and 5 bases respectively, with 16 bases between them. CDR3 size: 15 residues.

The genes are TRBV11-3 and TRBJ2-3; no definite D call. Germline V gene data show CDR1 as SGHNT and CDR2 as YENEEA. The ends were cut back, 2 bases at V and 2 bases at J, with 8 bases in the middle. CDR3 length: 14 residues. CDR3: CASSLSANTDTQYF. The CDR3 DNA reads as TGTGCCAGCAGCTTAAGCGCTAACACAGATACGCAGTATTTT.

The CDR3 here is CASSQQGQRPNEQFF. For the CDR3, the DNA is TGTGCCAGCAGTCAACAGGGACAACGACCGAATGAGCAGTTCTTC. This chain joins TRBV6-5 and TRBJ2-1; a weak D match, TRBD1 (6 bases). This CDR3 is 15 amino acids long. Trimming shortened V by 5 bases and J by 7 bases, and 18 bases separated the two germline ends. From germline, CDR1 is MNHEY and CDR2 SVGAGI.

This clone appeared a single time. This chain connects TRBV16 to TRBJ1-6, with 9 bases lining up with TRBD1. In germline, CDR1 is KGHSY, CDR2 FQNENV. The CDR3 contains 17 residues. V dropped 0 bases and J dropped 7; count of bases not matched to a gene: 7. The CDR3: CASSQSIGTGKNSPLHF. The CDR3 DNA is TGTGCCAGCAGCCAATCAATAGGGACAGGGAAAAATTCACCCCTCCACTTT.

The chain recombines TRBV19 with TRBJ1-2; TRBD1 might be the D (5 bases). The germline gives CDR1 LNHDA, CDR2 SQIVND (reference sequence). This CDR3 is built from 14 residues. The V end lost 5 bases, the J end lost 4 bases, and 14 bases lay between the germline ends. The CDR3 sequence is CASSPSDGGYGYTF. CDR3 in DNA: TGTGCCAGTAGTCCCTCTGACGGGGGCTATGGCTACACCTTC.

Remarks on this clone: Other DNA sequences in the sample encode the same CDR3. This rearrangement joins TRBV30 to TRBJ1-2; D perhaps matches TRBD1 (6 bases). This CDR3 spans 13 amino acids. Trimming removed 0 bases at V and 4 bases at J, with 9 bases between. Germline V CDR1 and CDR2: GTSNPN, SVGIG (reference sequence). The CDR3 DNA sequence: TGTGCCTGGAGTGTACTACAGGGCTATGGCTACACCTTC. It encodes CAWSVLQGYGYTF.

This chain connects TRBV5-1 to TRBJ1-1, with D perhaps matching TRBD1 (6 bases). This CDR3 has 14 amino acids. V was trimmed by 3 bases and J by 0 bases, leaving 9 bases between them. Germline V gene data show CDR1 as SGHRS and CDR2 as YFSETQ. Here the CDR3 DNA reads TGCGCCAGCAGCTCGGGACATATGAACACTGAAGCTTTCTTT. As protein: CASSSGHMNTEAFF.

The V call is TRBV7-9, the J call TRBJ2-7, with 8 positions matching TRBD1. Germline V gene lookup returns CDR1 SEHNR and CDR2 FQNEAQ (reference sequence). V trimming: 5 bases; J trimming: 12 bases; junction bases outside the gene matches: 12. This CDR3 contains 13 residues. This CDR3 reads CASSQLGQGPRYF. In DNA, the CDR3 is TGTGCCAGCAGCCAACTAGGACAGGGCCCCCGGTACTTC.

The chain combines TRBV6-6 with TRBJ1-1, with a possible D match to TRBD1 (5 bases). CDR1 MNHNY and CDR2 SVGAGI come from the germline V gene (reference sequence). V gave up 5 bases and J gave up 3 bases, with 7 bases separating them. The CDR3 consists of 12 residues. CDR3 nucleotides: TGTGCCAGCAGTAGCAGGGACACTGAAGCTTTCTTT. Translating it yields CASSSRDTEAFF.

The genes are TRBV5-1 and TRBJ1-2; 7 nucleotides agree with TRBD1. Germline values: CDR1 SGHRS, CDR2 YFSETQ. Germline trimming cut 4 bases from V and 8 bases from J; bases unmatched to any gene: 5. CDR3 length: 12 amino acids. In DNA, the CDR3 is TGCGCCAGCAGCCCCGACAGGGAGGGCTACACCTTC. Amino acids: CASSPDREGYTF.

The chain links TRBV11-2 to TRBJ2-5; perhaps TRBD2 as D (6 bases). V gave up 0 bases and J gave up 5 bases, with 22 bases separating them. The CDR3 has 18 residues. Germline V gene data show CDR1 as SGHAT and CDR2 as FQNNGV. For the CDR3, the DNA is TGTGCCAGCAGCTTAGAGTTCCTCCGGGACTTAGGTTTTGAGACCCAGTACTTC. This gives the protein CASSLEFLRDLGFETQYF.

V usage is TRBV19 and J usage is TRBJ1-6; the D gene is possibly TRBD1 (6 bases). Per the germline V gene, CDR1 is LNHDA and CDR2 is SQIVND (reference sequence). Trimming cost V 3 bases and J 7 bases, with 13 bases left between them. The CDR3 extends over 15 amino acids. The CDR3 protein is CASSMTGTPNSPLHF. CDR3 coding DNA: TGTGCCAGTAGTATGACCGGGACACCCAATTCACCCCTCCACTTT. Looking up the rest from reference TRBV19 and TRBJ1-6 gives the full variable domain: DGGITQSPKYLFRKEGQNVTLSCEQNLNHDAMYWYRQDPGQGLRLIYYSQIVNDFQKGDIAEGYSVSREKKESFPLTVTSAQKNPTAFYLCASSMTGTPNSPLHFGNGTRLTVT.

The chain recombines TRBV18 with TRBJ1-4, with 10 positions matching TRBD1. Germline trimming cut 1 base from V and 6 bases from J; bases unmatched to any gene: 2. The germline V gene has CDR1 KGHSH and CDR2 LQKENI. The CDR3 length is 15 residues. As DNA, the CDR3 is TGTGCCAGCTCACCACAAGGGACAGGGGATGAAAAACTGTTTTTT. Residues: CASSPQGTGDEKLFF.

The chain combines TRBV7-8 with TRBJ2-1; D is perhaps TRBD2 (7 bases). V was trimmed by 5 bases and J by 2 bases, leaving 16 bases between them. The CDR3 has 16 amino acids. Germline V gene data show CDR1 as SGHVS and CDR2 as FQNEAQ. The CDR3: CASSLRGGRTYNEQFF. The CDR3 coding sequence is TGTGCCAGCAGCCTCCGCGGGGGCCGTACCTACAATGAGCAGTTCTTC.

The chain uses TRBV18 and TRBJ1-1; the match to TRBD1 covers 7 bases. CDR1 is KGHSH, CDR2 LQKENI, per germline. This CDR3 has 17 residues. V was clipped by 3 bases and J by 5 bases; unmatched bases: 15. Here the CDR3 reads CASSPSRALQGLTEAFF. Written as DNA, the CDR3 is TGTGCCAGCTCACCTTCGAGAGCATTACAGGGGTTGACTGAAGCTTTCTTT.

The chain joins TRBV24-1 to TRBJ2-5, with D perhaps matching TRBD1 (6 bases). CDR3 length equals 15 residues. Germline assignment: CDR1 KGHDR and CDR2 SFDVKD. Trimming removed 9 bases from V and 5 bases from J, with 21 bases in between. The CDR3 nucleotides read TGTGCCACCCGCCGATCAGGGGATATTCATGAGACCCAGTACTTC. This codes for CATRRSGDIHETQYF.

The chain employs TRBV2 and TRBJ1-5; TRBD1 might be the D (5 bases). This CDR3 region has 14 residues. Germline CDR1 SNHLY, CDR2 FYNNEI. Between the trimmed V and J ends, which lost 8 bases and 3 bases, there was a span of 14 bases. For the CDR3, the DNA is TGTGCCAGCGATGTCGGGGGGAACAATCAGCCCCAGCATTTT. Translated, it gives CASDVGGNNQPQHF. The whole variable domain, remainder taken from reference TRBV2 and TRBJ1-5, is EPEVTQTPSHQVTQMGQEVILRCVPISNHLYFYWYRQILGQKVEFLVSFYNNEISEKSEIFDDQFSVERPDGSNFTLKIRSTKLEDSAMYFCASDVGGNNQPQHFGDGTRLSIL.

The V and J genes are TRBV27 and TRBJ1-1; maybe TRBD1 (5 bases). V shed 5 bases and J shed 0 bases, with 16 bases lying between them. This CDR3 region has 16 residues. Germline V CDR1 and CDR2: MNHEY, SMNVEV (reference sequence). DNA for the CDR3: TGTGCCAGCAGTCAAAAATGGGGCACATTGAACACTGAAGCTTTCTTT. This codes for CASSQKWGTLNTEAFF.

The chain has TRBV7-9 and TRBJ1-2; D possibly corresponds to TRBD1 (6 bases). The V and J ends lost 4 bases and 8 bases respectively, with 11 bases between them. Germline CDR1 reads SEHNR; CDR2 reads FQNEAQ (reference sequence). CDR3 size: 12 residues. The CDR3 region is CASSSGGLGYTF. The CDR3 DNA reads as TGTGCCAGCAGCTCGGGGGGCTTGGGCTACACCTTC.

This sequence joins TRBV4-2 and TRBJ1-3, with 10 bases that match TRBD1. CDR3 size: 17 residues. V shed 3 bases and J 4 bases; nucleotides not matched to a gene: 9. Germline CDR1 is LGHNA and CDR2 is YNFKEQ. CDR3 protein: CASSQVFGTGDGNTIYF. CDR3 coding DNA: TGTGCCAGCAGCCAGGTTTTTGGGACAGGGGACGGAAACACCATATATTTT.

The chain has TRBV7-2 and TRBJ2-1, with 13 bases aligning to TRBD2. The CDR3 contains 16 residues. V gave up 4 bases and J gave up 8 bases; unmatched junction bases: 8. Germline lookup yields CDR1 SGHTA and CDR2 FQGNSA. Here the CDR3 reads CASSWPGTSGAYEQFF. In nucleotides, the CDR3 is TGTGCCAGCAGCTGGCCCGGGACTAGCGGGGCATATGAGCAGTTCTTC.

This chain uses TRBV9 with TRBJ1-5; 9 bases are shared with TRBD1. There are 15 residues in the CDR3. Germline CDR1 and CDR2: SGDLS and YYNGEE. Losses at the gene ends were 3 bases for V and 6 bases for J; bases not matched to a gene: 7. The DNA of the CDR3 is TGTGCCAGCAGCGCCGGGACAGGGTACGGTCAGCCCCAGCATTTT. Protein sequence: CASSAGTGYGQPQHF.

The chain joins TRBV6-6 to TRBJ2-1; 7 bases map to TRBD1. Germline trimming cut 5 bases from V and 0 bases from J; bases unmatched to any gene: 10. CDR3 size: 17 residues. CDR1 MNHNY and CDR2 SVGAGI come from the germline V gene (reference sequence). CDR3 sequence (DNA): TGTGCCAGCAGTCCTAATACAGGGGTCCCCTCCTACAATGAGCAGTTCTTC. Amino acids: CASSPNTGVPSYNEQFF.

V and J are TRBV13 and TRBJ2-5; D remains unclear. The CDR3 sequence is 14 residues long. Germline assignment: CDR1 PRHDT and CDR2 FYEKMQ (reference sequence). Trimming took 7 bases from V and 0 from J, leaving 12 bases between them. Written as DNA, the CDR3 is TGTGCCAGCACAGCCCTCGACAACCAAGAGACCCAGTACTTC. Its translation: CASTALDNQETQYF.

This clone was counted only a few times. The chain has TRBV27 and TRBJ2-5; possibly TRBD1 for D (5 bases). Germline loops: CDR1 MNHEY, CDR2 SMNVEV (reference sequence). Trimming removed 3 bases at V and 7 bases at J, with 18 bases between. CDR3 length equals 15 residues. CDR3 sequence: CASSFRADSLGTQYF. CDR3 nucleotide sequence: TGTGCCAGCAGTTTCAGGGCAGACTCCCTCGGGACCCAGTACTTC.

The chain recombines TRBV10-3 with TRBJ1-2, with 12 nucleotides matching TRBD1. The CDR3 contains 15 residues. V dropped 0 bases and J dropped 5; count of bases not matched to a gene: 1. Germline V lookup: CDR1 ENHRY, CDR2 SYGVKD. The CDR3 reads CAISESGQGAYGYTF. DNA for the CDR3: TGTGCCATCAGTGAGTCGGGACAGGGGGCTTATGGCTACACCTTC.

This chain uses TRBV29-1 with TRBJ1-1; tentatively, D is TRBD1 (5 bases). CDR3 length equals 14 residues. Looked up from germline, CDR1 is SQVTM and CDR2 is ANQGSEA. V shed 0 bases and J shed 7 bases, with 15 bases lying between them. CDR3 loop: CSVEDLGGRYEAFF. Here the CDR3 DNA reads TGCAGCGTTGAAGATTTGGGGGGACGGTATGAAGCTTTCTTT.

The V call is TRBV7-2, the J call TRBJ2-6; D perhaps matches TRBD1 (5 bases). Looked up from germline, CDR1 is SGHTA and CDR2 is FQGNSA. The CDR3 spans 15 residues. V lost 4 bases, J lost 1 base, and 8 bases lay in between. CDR3 sequence: CASSWQGSGANVLTF. The CDR3 coding sequence is TGTGCCAGCAGCTGGCAGGGATCTGGGGCCAACGTCCTGACTTTC.

This chain links TRBV6-5 with TRBJ1-2; TRBD1 is a possible D gene (5 bases). Germline V gene lookup returns CDR1 MNHEY and CDR2 SVGAGI. V was clipped by 5 bases and J by 4 bases, with 14 bases between them. The CDR3 consists of 14 residues. The DNA for the CDR3 is TGTGCCAGCAGTCCTACCTGGGGCTTCTATGGCTACACCTTC. As protein: CASSPTWGFYGYTF.